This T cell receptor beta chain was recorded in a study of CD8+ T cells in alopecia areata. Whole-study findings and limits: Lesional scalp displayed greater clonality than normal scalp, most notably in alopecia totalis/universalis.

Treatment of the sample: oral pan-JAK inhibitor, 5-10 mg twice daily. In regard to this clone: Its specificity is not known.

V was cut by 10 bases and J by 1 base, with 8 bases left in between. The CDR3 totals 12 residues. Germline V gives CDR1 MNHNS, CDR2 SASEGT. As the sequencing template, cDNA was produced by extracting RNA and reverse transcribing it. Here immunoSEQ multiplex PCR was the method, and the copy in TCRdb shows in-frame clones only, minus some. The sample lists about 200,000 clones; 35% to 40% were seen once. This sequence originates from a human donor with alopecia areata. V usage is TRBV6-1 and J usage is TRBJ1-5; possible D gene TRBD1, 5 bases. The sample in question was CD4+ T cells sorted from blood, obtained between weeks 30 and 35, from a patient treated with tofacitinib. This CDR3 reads CATGGSNQPQHF. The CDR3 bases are TGTGCCACGGGGGGGAGCAATCAGCCCCAGCATTTT.